This passage covers 28 T cell receptor beta chains from one sample sequenced in a study of lymphopenia after photon versus proton radiotherapy. Here immunoSEQ multiplex PCR was the method, and the copy in TCRdb shows in-frame clones only, minus some. The data contain roughly 18,000 clones, roughly four fifths of them seen just once; the ten biggest clones take up 2.9%. Sequenced here: peripheral blood, sampled from a patient treated with photon-based radiotherapy. The origin of the receptors is a woman aged 45 to 65 with pancreatic cancer.

J is TRBJ2-7 and V is TRBV27; TRBD2 matches 10 bases. Germline loops: CDR1 MNHEY, CDR2 SMNVEV (reference sequence). V lost 2 bases and J lost 1; bases outside the gene matches: 2. This CDR3 is 15 amino acids long. The CDR3 loop reads CASSLKLAGSYEQYF. The CDR3 nucleotides read TGTGCCAGCAGTTTAAAACTAGCGGGGTCCTACGAGCAGTACTTC.

The rearrangement uses TRBV7-9 and TRBJ2-3; TRBD1 matches 7 bases. This CDR3 has 15 residues. After removal of 4 bases from V and 7 bases from J, the junction contained 11 bases not matched to a gene. Germline lookup yields CDR1 SEHNR and CDR2 FQNEAQ (reference sequence). The DNA of the CDR3 is TGTGCCAGCAGCTCCCCGGACAGGCTCAGGTATACGCAGTATTTT. Protein: CASSSPDRLRYTQYF.

The V and J genes are TRBV6-1 and TRBJ2-7; possibly TRBD1 for D (5 bases). From germline, CDR1 is MNHNS and CDR2 SASEGT. The length of the CDR3 is 13 residues. Trimming removed 6 bases from V and 2 bases from J, with 11 bases in between. Written as DNA, the CDR3 is TGTGCCAGCAGGGGGCCTCTACCCTACGAGCAGTACTTC. This gives the protein CASRGPLPYEQYF.

V usage is TRBV25-1 and J usage is TRBJ2-7; TRBD2 matches 11 bases. This CDR3 comprises 14 residues. V lost 4 bases to trimming and J lost 6 bases; unmatched junction nucleotides: 5. In germline, CDR1 is MGHDK, CDR2 SYGVNS. Here the CDR3 reads CASSVAGGPGEQYF. The DNA of the CDR3 is TGTGCCAGCAGTGTAGCGGGAGGGCCGGGCGAGCAGTACTTC.

J is TRBJ1-1 and V is TRBV28; weak D call: TRBD1 (6 bases). V lost 3 bases and J lost 4, with 15 bases in between. The CDR3 has 15 amino acids. Germline-derived CDR1 and CDR2 are MDHEN and SYDVKM. The CDR3 nucleotides are TGTGCCAGCAGTTTGGGAGAACAGGGCGCCACTGAAGCTTTCTTT. Its protein product is CASSLGEQGATEAFF.

J is TRBJ2-7 and V is TRBV6-1, with D maybe TRBD2 (5 bases). V lost 7 bases, J lost 7 bases, and 11 bases lay in between. This CDR3 spans 11 amino acids. Germline V gives CDR1 MNHNS, CDR2 SASEGT. CDR3 sequence: CASTAPGEQYF. The DNA for the CDR3 is TGTGCCAGCACCGCCCCGGGGGAGCAGTACTTC.

CDR3 nucleotide sequence: TGTGCCAGCAGCGCGAACCTTGCAACTAATGAAAAACTGTTTTTT. Protein sequence: CASSANLATNEKLFF. V gene TRBV7-2 combines with J gene TRBJ1-4; D is unresolved. The CDR3 consists of 15 residues. V was pared by 5 bases and J by 0 bases, with 10 bases between. Germline CDR1 SGHTA, CDR2 FQGNSA.

This clone has just a few counts. The V and J genes are TRBV27 and TRBJ2-2; 8 bases fit TRBD2. From germline, CDR1 is MNHEY and CDR2 SMNVEV (reference sequence). V gave up 6 bases and J gave up 5 bases; unmatched junction bases: 8. The CDR3 length is 15 residues. Written as DNA, the CDR3 is TGTGCCAGCAGCTCGGGAGGGGGTGGAACCGGGGAGCTGTTTTTT. Residues: CASSSGGGGTGELFF.

The chain combines TRBV29-1 with TRBJ2-7; D is undetermined. Trimming removed 4 bases from V and 4 bases from J, with 11 bases in between. This CDR3 has 12 amino acids. Germline V gives CDR1 SQVTM, CDR2 ANQGSEA. CDR3 in DNA: TGCAGCGTTGTGGGTCCGCGATACGAGCAGTACTTC. Its translation: CSVVGPRYEQYF.

The rearrangement links TRBV10-1 to TRBJ2-3; 9 bases match TRBD2. J was trimmed by 6 bases and V by 2 bases; bases with no gene match: 6. CDR1 and CDR2 (germline): WNHNN, SYGVQD (reference sequence). The CDR3 sequence is 15 residues long. Here the CDR3 DNA reads TGCGCCAGCAGTGAGGAGGTAGCGGGGGCGGATACGCAGTATTTT. This sequence encodes CASSEEVAGADTQYF.

The sample holds one count of this clone. The chain combines TRBV28 with TRBJ2-7, with no clear D. CDR1 and CDR2 from the germline V gene are MDHEN and SYDVKM. CDR3 size: 14 residues. V dropped 6 bases and J dropped 3 bases, with 15 bases sitting between them. CDR3 nucleotides: TGTGCCAGCAGCCGACCGGCCCTCCACTACGAGCAGTACTTC. It encodes CASSRPALHYEQYF.

This rearrangement joins TRBV2 to TRBJ2-4; D is uncertain. The V gene lost 3 bases and the J gene lost 5 bases, with 11 bases spanning the gap. CDR1 is SNHLY and CDR2 is FYNNEI in the germline V gene. The CDR3 runs 14 residues. The CDR3 reads CASSDGQSENIQYF. In DNA form, the CDR3 reads TGTGCCAGCAGTGATGGCCAGTCCGAAAACATTCAGTACTTC. Full variable domain (remainder filled in from reference TRBV2 and TRBJ2-4): EPEVTQTPSHQVTQMGQEVILRCVPISNHLYFYWYRQILGQKVEFLVSFYNNEISEKSEIFDDQFSVERPDGSNFTLKIRSTKLEDSAMYFCASSDGQSENIQYFGAGTRLSVL.

CDR3 amino acids: CASSRTDKNTEAFF. The CDR3 DNA reads TGTGCCAGCTCAAGGACAGACAAGAACACTGAAGCTTTCTTT. The chain recombines TRBV18 with TRBJ1-1, with D perhaps TRBD1 (6 bases). V was pared by 5 bases and J by 1 base, with 11 bases between. In germline, CDR1 is KGHSH, CDR2 LQKENI. The CDR3 extends over 14 amino acids.

In nucleotides, the CDR3 is TGTGCCAGCTCACGTCCCAGGGGGGATGAGCAGTTCTTC. Translated, it gives CASSRPRGDEQFF. This sequence joins TRBV7-9 and TRBJ2-1, with D possibly being TRBD1 (7 bases). The CDR3 loop spans 13 amino acids. CDR1 is SEHNR and CDR2 is FQNEAQ in the germline V gene (reference sequence). V was trimmed by 8 bases and J by 8 bases, leaving 16 bases between them.

The CDR3 DNA is TGTGCCAGCAGCCCGTTACAGGGTTACCGAGGTCAGCCCCAGCATTTT. It codes for CASSPLQGYRGQPQHF. The chain carries TRBV5-8 and TRBJ1-5; D may be TRBD1 (6 bases). The CDR3 length is 16 residues. The germline V gene encodes CDR1 SGHTS and CDR2 YDEGEE. Trimming cost V 4 bases and J 6 bases, with 20 bases left between them.

This clone was detected once. This chain links TRBV6-4 with TRBJ2-3, with 7 bases identical to TRBD2. The CDR3 runs 17 residues. CDR1 and CDR2 from the germline V gene are MRHNA and SNTAGT. V gave up 0 bases and J gave up 3 bases; unmatched junction bases: 9. The CDR3 spells CASSDSALVGGTDTQYF. The DNA of the CDR3 is TGTGCCAGCAGTGACTCTGCCCTTGTGGGAGGGACAGATACGCAGTATTTT.

The V and J genes are TRBV6-1 and TRBJ2-7; D not resolved. Germline CDR1 MNHNS, CDR2 SASEGT. CDR3 length: 12 residues. Trimming stripped 6 bases from V and 2 bases from J, with 8 bases between. This CDR3 is CASSHSAYEQYF. Written as DNA, the CDR3 is TGTGCCAGCAGCCACAGTGCCTACGAGCAGTACTTC.

This chain uses TRBV7-8 with TRBJ2-2; D remains unclear. This CDR3 has 14 amino acids. Deletions cut 11 bases from V and 3 bases from J, with 16 bases between. The germline CDR1 and CDR2 sequences are SGHVS and FQNEAQ. CDR3 in amino acids: CAYDVGGDTGELFF. CDR3 coding DNA: TGTGCCTACGACGTGGGTGGGGACACCGGGGAGCTGTTTTTT. Full variable domain (remainder filled in from reference TRBV7-8 and TRBJ2-2): GAGVSQSPRYKVAKRGQDVALRCDPISGHVSLFWYQQALGQGPEFLTYFQNEAQLDKSGLPSDRFFAERPEGSVSTLKIQRTQQEDSAVYLCAYDVGGDTGELFFGEGSRLTVL.

The chain is built from TRBV5-4 and TRBJ2-3, with 9 bases matching TRBD1. The CDR3 consists of 13 residues. Per the germline V gene, CDR1 is SGHNT and CDR2 is YYREEE (reference sequence). V was pared by 10 bases and J by 2 bases, with 5 bases of the junction left unmatched. The CDR3 here is CAAGTGLTDTQYF. The DNA of the CDR3 is TGTGCCGCCGGGACAGGGCTCACAGATACGCAGTATTTT.

The CDR3, as DNA: TGTGCCAGCAGTTACACGGGACTAGGGGCCTACGAGCAGTACTTC. Its translation is CASSYTGLGAYEQYF. The rearrangement links TRBV6-5 to TRBJ2-7; 8 bases map to TRBD2. In germline, CDR1 is MNHEY, CDR2 SVGAGI. V lost 2 bases to trimming and J lost 2 bases; unmatched junction nucleotides: 5. The CDR3 covers 15 residues.

V and J are TRBV13 and TRBJ2-7; D might be TRBD1 or TRBD2, each matching 5 bases. Germline loops: CDR1 PRHDT, CDR2 FYEKMQ (reference sequence). CDR3 length equals 14 residues. Trimming took off 4 bases at V and 3 bases at J, with 13 bases between the two ends. Here the CDR3 DNA reads TGTGCCAGCAGCTCCGGGGCGTGGAACTACGAGCAGTACTTC. Protein: CASSSGAWNYEQYF.

V and J are TRBV11-2 and TRBJ2-7, with a weak D call TRBD1 (5 bases). Trimming left V 5 bases short and J 13 bases short, with 24 bases between. The CDR3 covers 14 residues. The germline V gene has CDR1 SGHAT and CDR2 FQNNGV. CDR3 sequence: CASSATTGRALGYF. CDR3 DNA: TGTGCCAGCAGCGCTACTACAGGCAGGGCGTTAGGCTACTTC.

The J gene is TRBJ2-5, the V gene TRBV5-1; D is ambiguous. Germline values: CDR1 SGHRS, CDR2 YFSETQ. The CDR3 sequence is 13 residues long. The V gene lost 1 base and the J gene lost 5 bases, with 9 bases spanning the gap. CDR3 nucleotide sequence: TGCGCCAGCAGCTTGAATAGCCCGGAGACCCAGTACTTC. Its translation is CASSLNSPETQYF. The entire variable domain, with the rest obtained from reference TRBV5-1 and TRBJ2-5, is as follows: KAGVTQTPRYLIKTRGQQVTLSCSPISGHRSVSWYQQTPGQGLQFLFEYFSETQRNKGNFPGRFSGRQFSNSRSEMNVSTLELGDSALYLCASSLNSPETQYFGPGTRLLVL.

V usage is TRBV5-6 and J usage is TRBJ2-5; 14 bases match TRBD2. J gave up 1 base and V 1 base, and 3 bases lay outside the gene matches. CDR3 length: 17 amino acids. Germline assignment: CDR1 SGHDT and CDR2 YYEEEE. CDR3 coding DNA: TGTGCCAGCAGCTTGCCCGGGACTAGCGGGAGCCAAGAGACCCAGTACTTC. Translating gives CASSLPGTSGSQETQYF.

This chain connects TRBV28 to TRBJ1-3, with D uncertain. Per the germline V gene, CDR1 is MDHEN and CDR2 is SYDVKM. Trimming left V 5 bases short and J 0 bases short, with 11 bases between. This CDR3 contains 15 residues. In DNA, the CDR3 is TGTGCCAGCAGTAGGACCGGAAGCTCTGGAAACACCATATATTTT. It is translated as CASSRTGSSGNTIYF.

The genes are TRBV4-1 and TRBJ2-2; 8 bases are a match to TRBD1. Per the germline V gene, CDR1 is MGHRA and CDR2 is YSYEKL. The V segment lost 1 base and the J segment 1 base; nucleotides outside the gene matches: 5. The CDR3 sequence is 17 residues long. In nucleotides, the CDR3 is TGCGCCAGCAGCCAAGCCCCCGGGACAGGGAACACCGGGGAGCTGTTTTTT. This encodes CASSQAPGTGNTGELFF.

The CDR3 loop reads CASSFSGRGNYEQFF. The CDR3 DNA follows: TGTGCCAGCAGTTTTAGCGGGAGGGGCAACTATGAGCAGTTCTTC. The chain carries TRBV7-2 and TRBJ2-1; 11 positions agree with TRBD2. The CDR3 is made up of 15 amino acids. V dropped 6 bases and J dropped 8; count of bases not matched to a gene: 9. Germline lookup yields CDR1 SGHTA and CDR2 FQGNSA.

In this sample, this clone turned up once. The chain uses TRBV28 and TRBJ2-1, with D uncertain. Germline CDR1 reads MDHEN; CDR2 reads SYDVKM. Between the trimmed V and J ends, which lost 2 bases and 0 bases, there was a span of 5 bases. The CDR3 totals 14 residues. The CDR3 protein is CASSLGISYNEQFF. The DNA for the CDR3 is TGTGCCAGCAGTTTAGGTATCTCCTACAATGAGCAGTTCTTC. Drawing the rest from reference TRBV28 and TRBJ2-1, the complete variable domain is DVKVTQSSRYLVKRTGEKVFLECVQDMDHENMFWYRQDPGLGLRLIYFSYDVKMKEKGDIPEGYSVSREKKERFSLILESASTNQTSMYLCASSLGISYNEQFFGPGTRLTVL.